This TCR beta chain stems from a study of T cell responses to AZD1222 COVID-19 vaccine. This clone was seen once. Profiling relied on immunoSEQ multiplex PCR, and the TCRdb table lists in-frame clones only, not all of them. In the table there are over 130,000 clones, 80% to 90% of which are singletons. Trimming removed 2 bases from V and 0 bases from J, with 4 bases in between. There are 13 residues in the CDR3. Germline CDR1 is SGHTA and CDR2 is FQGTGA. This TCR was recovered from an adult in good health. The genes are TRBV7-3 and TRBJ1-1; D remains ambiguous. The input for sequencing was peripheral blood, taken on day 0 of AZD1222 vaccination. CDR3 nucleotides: TGTGCCAGCAGCTTACAAGTGAACACTGAAGCTTTCTTT. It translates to CASSLQVNTEAFF.